These 19 T cell receptor beta chains share one sample of origin, sequenced in a study of T cell responses to AZD1222 COVID-19 vaccine. Profiling relied on immunoSEQ multiplex PCR, and the TCRdb table lists in-frame clones only, not all of them. The sample spans 150,000 or so clones; the ten largest clones claim about 2.2%. The sample comprised peripheral blood. These receptors all stem from an adult in good health.

The chain combines TRBV5-6 with TRBJ2-3; possibly TRBD1 for D (6 bases). V was clipped by 5 bases and J by 4 bases, with 11 bases between them. This CDR3 has 13 amino acids. Germline CDR1 reads SGHDT; CDR2 reads YYEEEE. The CDR3, as DNA: TGTGCCAGCAGGGAGGCAGGGGCAGATACGCAGTATTTT. Protein product: CASREAGADTQYF.

The J gene is TRBJ1-2, the V gene TRBV7-9, with no clear D. The CDR3 has 14 residues. Trimming removed 2 bases from V and 6 bases from J, with 13 bases in between. Germline V gives CDR1 SEHNR, CDR2 FQNEAQ (reference sequence). CDR3 sequence (DNA): TGTGCCAGCAGCTTATTGTCACAAGCAAATGGCTACACCTTC. Protein: CASSLLSQANGYTF. The full variable domain, its missing parts supplied by reference TRBV7-9 and TRBJ1-2, is DTGVSQNPRHKITKRGQNVTFRCDPISEHNRLYWYRQTLGQGPEFLTYFQNEAQLEKSRLLSDRFSAERPKGSFSTLEIQRTEQGDSAMYLCASSLLSQANGYTFGSGTRLTVV.

The chain uses TRBV11-2 and TRBJ2-1; TRBD1 or TRBD2 may be the D gene (5 bases each). Germline CDR1 reads SGHAT; CDR2 reads FQNNGV. This CDR3 comprises 14 residues. V gave up 0 bases and J gave up 14 bases, with 17 bases separating them. The CDR3 here is CASSLEAGTGSEFF. CDR3 bases: TGTGCCAGCAGCTTAGAGGCGGGTACAGGTTCTGAGTTCTTC.

V gene TRBV19 combines with J gene TRBJ2-7; D tentatively fits TRBD1 or TRBD2 (5 bases each). This CDR3 spans 14 amino acids. CDR1 is LNHDA, CDR2 SQIVND, per germline (reference sequence). Trimming pared 6 bases from V and 3 bases from J, leaving 15 bases between. CDR3 nucleotides: TGTGCCAGTAGGAACCGGGACCGGAACTACGAGCAGTACTTC. Encoded protein: CASRNRDRNYEQYF.

The chain uses TRBV7-2 and TRBJ2-5; D ambiguous. The CDR3 has 14 amino acids. V was cut by 1 base and J by 4 bases, with 10 bases left in between. The germline V gene has CDR1 SGHTA and CDR2 FQGNSA. CDR3 DNA: TGTGCCAGCAGCTTAGAAACGGGCTCAGAGACCCAGTACTTC. Its translation: CASSLETGSETQYF.

V is TRBV19 and J is TRBJ1-3, with D unclear. The ends were cut back, 1 base at V and 4 bases at J, with 8 bases in the middle. This CDR3 contains 14 residues. Germline V CDR1 and CDR2: LNHDA, SQIVND (reference sequence). The CDR3 region has the DNA TGTGCCAGTAGTATAGTTGGCGGAGGAAACACCATATATTTT. It codes for CASSIVGGGNTIYF.

V usage is TRBV28 and J usage is TRBJ1-2; 8 bases fit TRBD1. The germline gives CDR1 MDHEN, CDR2 SYDVKM. This CDR3 is 13 amino acids long. J gave up 8 bases and V 5 bases, and 7 bases lay outside the gene matches. CDR3 protein: CASSLDRVKGYTF. The CDR3 DNA reads as TGTGCCAGCAGTCTGGACAGGGTAAAGGGCTACACCTTC.

V and J are TRBV6-6 and TRBJ1-2; 10 bases fit TRBD1. This CDR3 is 16 amino acids long. The germline V gene encodes CDR1 MNHNY and CDR2 SVGAGI (reference sequence). The J segment lost 5 bases and the V segment lost 7 bases, leaving 13 bases of the junction unmatched. The CDR3 bases are TGTGCCAGCAAAGGGGGACAGGGGAATATTTGGTATGGCTACACCTTC. Residues: CASKGGQGNIWYGYTF.

The chain combines TRBV3-1 (or the pseudogene TRBV3-2) with TRBJ2-7; D uncertain. With 0 bases removed from V and 2 bases from J, the gap between germline ends came to 8 bases. CDR3 length: 14 amino acids. Germline V CDR1 and CDR2: LGHDT, YNNKEL (reference sequence). The CDR3 reads CASSQDRRAYEQYF. The CDR3 nucleotides read TGTGCCAGCAGCCAAGATCGCCGGGCCTACGAGCAGTACTTC.

J is TRBJ1-1 and V is TRBV5-1, with D possibly matching TRBD1 (5 bases). The germline gives CDR1 SGHRS, CDR2 YFSETQ. V lost 1 base and J 2 bases, leaving 9 bases between the germline ends. The length of the CDR3 is 14 residues. In nucleotides, the CDR3 is TGCGCCAGCAGCTTGTCGGGGCAAAACACTGAAGCTTTCTTT. Amino acid sequence: CASSLSGQNTEAFF.

J is TRBJ1-1 and V is TRBV28; perhaps TRBD1 as D (5 bases). CDR3 length equals 15 residues. Per the germline V gene, CDR1 is MDHEN and CDR2 is SYDVKM. Between the trimmed V and J ends, which lost 3 bases and 5 bases, there was a span of 16 bases. The DNA for the CDR3 is TGTGCCAGCAGTTTGGGGGGGATTTGGTGGACTGAAGCTTTCTTT. This sequence encodes CASSLGGIWWTEAFF.

V and J are TRBV19 and TRBJ1-2, with a weak D call TRBD1 (5 bases). V shed 4 bases and J shed 0 bases, with 15 bases lying between them. This CDR3 is built from 16 residues. Germline CDR1 and CDR2: LNHDA and SQIVND (reference sequence). CDR3 nucleotides: TGTGCCAGTAGTAGACCCGGGGCCTCCGCTAACTATGGCTACACCTTC. Protein: CASSRPGASANYGYTF.

J is TRBJ2-2 and V is TRBV7-9; D gene unclear. Germline-derived CDR1 and CDR2 are SEHNR and FQNEAQ (reference sequence). The CDR3 covers 13 residues. V shed 5 bases and J shed 6 bases, with 10 bases lying between them. CDR3 sequence reads: CASSVSYPGELFF. The CDR3 DNA follows: TGTGCCAGCAGCGTCTCCTACCCCGGGGAGCTGTTTTTT.

The genes are TRBV25-1 and TRBJ1-3, with D unclear. Germline values: CDR1 MGHDK, CDR2 SYGVNS. CDR3 size: 16 residues. V was clipped by 3 bases and J by 0 bases, with 12 bases between them. This chain's CDR3 is CASSDPAGTSGNTIYF. DNA for the CDR3: TGTGCCAGCAGTGATCCCGCAGGAACCTCTGGAAACACCATATATTTT. Filled out from reference TRBV25-1 and TRBJ1-3, the complete variable domain reads EADIYQTPRYLVIGTGKKITLECSQTMGHDKMYWYQQDPGMELHLIHYSYGVNSTEKGDLSSESTVSRIRTEHFPLTLESARPSHTSQYLCASSDPAGTSGNTIYFGEGSWLTVV.

The rearrangement joins TRBV10-1 to TRBJ2-7, with TRBD2 as a possible D gene (5 bases). The V gene lost 4 bases and the J gene lost 1 base, with 8 bases spanning the gap. This CDR3 region has 13 residues. The germline CDR1 and CDR2 sequences are WNHNN and SYGVQD (reference sequence). The CDR3 region is CASSGRGSYEQYF. CDR3 bases: TGCGCCAGCAGTGGGAGAGGGTCCTACGAGCAGTACTTC.

The V gene is TRBV19, the J gene TRBJ2-5; D is ambiguous. The ends were cut back, 5 bases at V and 4 bases at J, with 8 bases in the middle. From germline, CDR1 is LNHDA and CDR2 SQIVND (reference sequence). The CDR3 contains 12 residues. The CDR3 DNA reads TGTGCCAGTAGTGTACGACGAGAGACCCAGTACTTC. Residues: CASSVRRETQYF.

This chain links TRBV5-1 with TRBJ1-2, with a weak D call TRBD1 (5 bases). The germline V gene has CDR1 SGHRS and CDR2 YFSETQ. V was clipped by 4 bases and J by 0 bases, with 10 bases between them. The CDR3 length is 14 residues. The DNA for the CDR3 is TGCGCCAGCAGCCTCAGGGTGTCTAACTATGGCTACACCTTC. This encodes CASSLRVSNYGYTF.

The chain recombines TRBV28 with TRBJ1-1, with D unclear. Trimming cost V 3 bases and J 3 bases, with 14 bases left between them. The CDR3 extends over 15 amino acids. CDR1 is MDHEN, CDR2 SYDVKM, per germline. As DNA, the CDR3 is TGTGCCAGCAGTTTTATCCGGGTGCGGCACACTGAAGCTTTCTTT. This encodes CASSFIRVRHTEAFF.

This chain uses TRBV30 with TRBJ1-3; D ambiguous. The V end lost 4 bases, the J end lost 0 bases, and 19 bases lay between the germline ends. CDR1 is GTSNPN and CDR2 is SVGIG in the germline V gene (reference sequence). The CDR3 runs to 17 residues. The CDR3 bases are TGTGCCTGGACTAAAGGAGCCCCAAGATTCTCTGGAAACACCATATATTTT. Translating gives CAWTKGAPRFSGNTIYF. Looking up the rest from reference TRBV30 and TRBJ1-3 gives the full variable domain: SQTIHQWPATLVQPVGSPLSLECTVEGTSNPNLYWYRQAAGRGLQLLFYSVGIGQISSEVPQNLSASRPQDRQFILSSKKLLLSDSGFYLCAWTKGAPRFSGNTIYFGEGSWLTVV.